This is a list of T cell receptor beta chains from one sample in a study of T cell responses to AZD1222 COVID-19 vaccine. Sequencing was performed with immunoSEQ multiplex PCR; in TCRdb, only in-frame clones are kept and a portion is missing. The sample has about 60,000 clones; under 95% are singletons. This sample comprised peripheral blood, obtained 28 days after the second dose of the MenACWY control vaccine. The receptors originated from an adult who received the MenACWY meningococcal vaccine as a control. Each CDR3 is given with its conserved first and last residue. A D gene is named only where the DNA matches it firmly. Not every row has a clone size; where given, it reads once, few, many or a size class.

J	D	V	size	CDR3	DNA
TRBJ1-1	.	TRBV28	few	CASSPDRSFTEAFF	TGTGCCAGCAGTCCCGACAGGAGTTTCACTGAAGCTTTCTTT
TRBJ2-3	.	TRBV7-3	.	CASSLTQLADTQYF	TGTGCCAGCAGCTTAACCCAATTGGCAGATACGCAGTATTTT
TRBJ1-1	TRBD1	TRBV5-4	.	CASSSPGQGVKNTEAFF	TGTGCCAGCAGCTCCCCGGGACAGGGGGTGAAGAACACTGAAGCTTTCTTT
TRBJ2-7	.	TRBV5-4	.	CASSSWGGSYEQYF	TGTGCCAGCAGCTCCTGGGGTGGGAGCTACGAGCAGTACTTC
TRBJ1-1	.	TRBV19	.	CASSEVAATEAFF	TGTGCCAGTAGCGAGGTGGCTGCCACTGAAGCTTTCTTT
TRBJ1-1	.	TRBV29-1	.	CSEATVGDTEAFF	TGCAGCGAGGCGACAGTTGGGGACACTGAAGCTTTCTTT
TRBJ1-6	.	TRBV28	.	CASSFQGPLNSPLHF	TGTGCCAGCAGCTTCCAGGGGCCCTTAAATTCACCCCTCCACTTT
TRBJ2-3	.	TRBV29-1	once	CSVRGTLQGLKLSDTQYF	TGCAGCGTCCGGGGGACGTTACAGGGGTTGAAGTTATCAGATACGCAGTATTTT
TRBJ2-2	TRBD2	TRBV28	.	CASSLGTSNTGELFF	TGTGCCAGCAGTCTAGGGACTAGCAACACCGGGGAGCTGTTTTTT
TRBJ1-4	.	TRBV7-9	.	CASSFNPEKLFF	TGTGCCAGCAGCTTTAACCCCGAAAAACTGTTTTTT
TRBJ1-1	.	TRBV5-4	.	CASSLGGLAFF	TGTGCCAGCAGCTTGGGAGGGTTAGCTTTCTTT
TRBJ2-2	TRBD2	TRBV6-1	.	CATGLGRAGELFF	TGTGCCACCGGACTAGGTCGGGCCGGGGAGCTGTTTTTT
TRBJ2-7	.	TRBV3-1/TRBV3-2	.	CASSQTNEQYF	TGTGCCAGCAGCCAAACGAACGAGCAGTACTTC
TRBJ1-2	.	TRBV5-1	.	CASSLADYGYTF	TGCGCCAGCAGCTTGGCAGACTATGGCTACACCTTC
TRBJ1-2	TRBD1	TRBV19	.	CATHGQGADGYTF	TGTGCCACGCACGGGCAGGGGGCTGACGGCTACACCTTC
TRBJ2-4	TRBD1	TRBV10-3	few	CAISDLDRGGGVVQYF	TGTGCCATCAGTGACCTGGACAGGGGAGGCGGGGTAGTTCAGTACTTC
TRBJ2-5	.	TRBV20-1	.	CSADDGTQYF	TGCAGTGCGGACGATGGGACCCAGTACTTC
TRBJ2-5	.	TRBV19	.	CASSIDSHVETQYF	TGTGCCAGTAGTATAGACAGCCATGTGGAGACCCAGTACTTC
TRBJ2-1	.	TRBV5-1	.	CASSLDGRSYNEQFF	TGCGCCAGCAGCCTTGACGGCCGCTCCTACAATGAGCAGTTCTTC
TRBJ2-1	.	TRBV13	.	CASSGFPGHEQFF	TGTGCCAGCAGCGGATTCCCAGGCCATGAGCAGTTCTTC
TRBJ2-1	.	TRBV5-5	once	CASSLRDWVYNEQFF	TGTGCCAGCAGCCTCCGGGACTGGGTGTATAATGAGCAGTTCTTC
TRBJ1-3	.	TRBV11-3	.	CASSFSGPGNTIYF	TGTGCCAGCAGTTTTTCCGGACCAGGAAACACCATATATTTT
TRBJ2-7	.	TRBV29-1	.	CSHFGREEQYF	TGCAGCCATTTCGGACGGGAGGAGCAGTACTTC
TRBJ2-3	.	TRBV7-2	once	CASSLVQPIPGTDTQYF	TGTGCCAGCAGCTTAGTACAGCCAATTCCCGGCACAGATACGCAGTATTTT
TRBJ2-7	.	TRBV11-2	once	CASSSHSEQYF	TGTGCCAGCAGCTCCCACAGCGAGCAGTACTTC
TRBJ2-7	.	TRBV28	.	CASSSGPRDEQYF	TGTGCCAGCAGTTCCGGGCCCCGGGACGAGCAGTACTTC
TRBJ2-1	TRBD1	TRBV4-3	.	CASSRRTGSNEQFF	TGCGCCAGCAGCCGCCGGACAGGTAGCAATGAGCAGTTCTTC
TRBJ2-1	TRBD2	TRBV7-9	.	CASSPPGLAEYNEQFF	TGTGCCAGCAGTCCCCCGGGACTAGCGGAGTACAATGAGCAGTTCTTC
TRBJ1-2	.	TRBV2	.	CASSETPPGYTF	TGTGCCAGCAGTGAGACCCCGCCCGGCTACACCTTC
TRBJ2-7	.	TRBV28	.	CASTTVAAERYF	TGTGCCAGCACGACGGTTGCAGCGGAGAGGTACTTC
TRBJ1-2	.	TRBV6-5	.	CASSYRSGINGYTF	TGTGCCAGCAGTTACCGGTCAGGGATCAATGGCTACACCTTC
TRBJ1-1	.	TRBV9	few	CASSPPGGGPEAFF	TGTGCCAGCAGCCCCCCGGGCGGCGGCCCTGAAGCTTTCTTT
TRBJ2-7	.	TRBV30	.	CAWSDEQYEQYF	TGTGCCTGGAGTGACGAGCAATACGAGCAGTACTTC
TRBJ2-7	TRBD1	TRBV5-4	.	CASSWGQGTYEQYF	TGTGCCAGCAGCTGGGGACAGGGGACCTACGAGCAGTACTTC
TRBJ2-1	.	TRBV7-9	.	CASSLFLQANQQFF	TGTGCCAGCAGCTTATTTCTCCAGGCGAATCAGCAGTTCTTC
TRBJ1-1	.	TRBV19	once	CASSLAVNTEAFF	TGTGCCAGTAGTCTGGCAGTTAACACTGAAGCTTTCTTT
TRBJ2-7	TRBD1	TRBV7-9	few	CASSLPGQETYEQYF	TGTGCCAGCAGCTTGCCGGGACAGGAGACCTACGAGCAGTACTTC
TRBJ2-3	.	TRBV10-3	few	CAISEPDRISTDTQYF	TGTGCCATCAGTGAACCCGACAGGATAAGCACAGATACGCAGTATTTT
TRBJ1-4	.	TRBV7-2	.	CASSSSSGIANEKLFF	TGTGCCAGCAGCTCGTCCTCAGGGATTGCTAATGAAAAACTGTTTTTT
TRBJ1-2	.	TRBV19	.	CASSRNLDRNYGYTF	TGTGCCAGTAGCAGGAACCTAGACAGAAACTATGGCTACACCTTC
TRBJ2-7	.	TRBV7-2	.	CASSLEVISEQYF	TGTGCCAGCAGCTTAGAAGTTATTTCCGAGCAGTACTTC
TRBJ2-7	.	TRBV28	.	CASSSLNQAAVREQYF	TGTGCCAGCAGTTCCCTTAACCAGGCCGCGGTGAGGGAGCAGTACTTC